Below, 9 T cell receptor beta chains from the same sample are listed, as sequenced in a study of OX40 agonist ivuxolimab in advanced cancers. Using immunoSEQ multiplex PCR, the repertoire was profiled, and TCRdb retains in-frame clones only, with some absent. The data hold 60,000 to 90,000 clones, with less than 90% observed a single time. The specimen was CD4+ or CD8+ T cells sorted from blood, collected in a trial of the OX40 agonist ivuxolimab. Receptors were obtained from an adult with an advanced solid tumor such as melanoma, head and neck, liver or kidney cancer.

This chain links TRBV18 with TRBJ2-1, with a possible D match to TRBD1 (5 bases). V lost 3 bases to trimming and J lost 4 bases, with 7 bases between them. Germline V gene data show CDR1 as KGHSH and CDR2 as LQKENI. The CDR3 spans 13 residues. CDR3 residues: CASSPRAYNEQFF. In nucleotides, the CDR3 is TGTGCCAGCTCACCCAGGGCGTACAATGAGCAGTTCTTC.

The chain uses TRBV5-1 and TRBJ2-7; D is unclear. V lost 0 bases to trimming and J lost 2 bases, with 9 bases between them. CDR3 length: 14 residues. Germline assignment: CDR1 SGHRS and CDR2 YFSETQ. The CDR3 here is CASSLGPSAYEQYF. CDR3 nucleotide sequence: TGCGCCAGCAGCTTGGGTCCCAGCGCCTACGAGCAGTACTTC.

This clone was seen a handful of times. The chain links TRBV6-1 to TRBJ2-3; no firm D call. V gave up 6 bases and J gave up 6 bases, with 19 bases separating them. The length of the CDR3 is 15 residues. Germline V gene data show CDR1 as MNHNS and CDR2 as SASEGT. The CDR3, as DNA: TGTGCCAGCAGGACGGACGTTCTTTCGACGGATACGCAGTATTTT. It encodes CASRTDVLSTDTQYF.

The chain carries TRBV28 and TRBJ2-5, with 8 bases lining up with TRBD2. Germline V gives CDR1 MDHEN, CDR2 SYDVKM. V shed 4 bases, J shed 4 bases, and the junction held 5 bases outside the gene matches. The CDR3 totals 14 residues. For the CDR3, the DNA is TGTGCCAGCAGTTCCAGCGGGAGAGGAGAGACCCAGTACTTC. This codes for CASSSSGRGETQYF.

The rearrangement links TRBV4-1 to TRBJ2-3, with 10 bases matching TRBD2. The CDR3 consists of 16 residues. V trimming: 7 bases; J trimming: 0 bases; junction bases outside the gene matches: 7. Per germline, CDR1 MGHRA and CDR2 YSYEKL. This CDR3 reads CASKRGGPVSTDTQYF. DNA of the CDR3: TGCGCCAGCAAGCGGGGGGGCCCCGTTAGCACAGATACGCAGTATTTT.

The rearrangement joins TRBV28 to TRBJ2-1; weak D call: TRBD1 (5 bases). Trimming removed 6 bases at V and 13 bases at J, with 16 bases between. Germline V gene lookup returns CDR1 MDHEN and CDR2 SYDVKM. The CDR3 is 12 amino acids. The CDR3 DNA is TGTGCCAGCAGAGACAGACATCTTGGTCAGTTCTTC. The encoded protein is CASRDRHLGQFF.

Here the CDR3 DNA reads TGTGCCAGCAGCTCGGACGTGAGTCCCTACGAGCAGTACTTC. Translating gives CASSSDVSPYEQYF. V and J are TRBV6-5 and TRBJ2-7; no firm D call. CDR3 length: 14 amino acids. V was cut by 6 bases and J by 2 bases, with 14 bases left in between. The germline gives CDR1 MNHEY, CDR2 SVGAGI.

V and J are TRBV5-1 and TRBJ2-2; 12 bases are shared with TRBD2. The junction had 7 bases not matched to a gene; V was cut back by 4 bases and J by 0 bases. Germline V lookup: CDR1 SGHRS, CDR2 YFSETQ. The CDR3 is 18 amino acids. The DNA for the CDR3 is TGCGCCAGCAGCGCAGGACTAGCGGGATTCACGAACACCGGGGAGCTGTTTTTT. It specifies CASSAGLAGFTNTGELFF. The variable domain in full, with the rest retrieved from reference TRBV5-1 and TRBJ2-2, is KAGVTQTPRYLIKTRGQQVTLSCSPISGHRSVSWYQQTPGQGLQFLFEYFSETQRNKGNFPGRFSGRQFSNSRSEMNVSTLELGDSALYLCASSAGLAGFTNTGELFFGEGSRLTVL.

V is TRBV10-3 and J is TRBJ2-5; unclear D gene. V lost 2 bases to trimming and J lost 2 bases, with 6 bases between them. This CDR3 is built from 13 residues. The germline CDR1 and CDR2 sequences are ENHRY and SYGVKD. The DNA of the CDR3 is TGTGCCATCAGTGAGCGGCAGCAAGAGACCCAGTACTTC. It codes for CAISERQQETQYF.